Each of the 6 T cell receptor beta chains below was sequenced from the same sample in a study of blood T cell repertoires in COVID-19. Sequencing used immunoSEQ multiplex PCR; TCRdb keeps in-frame clones, though not all of them. The profile shows around 250,000 clones, approximately 85% of them singletons. Material: PBMCs or T cells enriched from blood (not recorded which). The receptor source for this set is a woman in her 50s with acute COVID-19.

The table lists this clone with a count of one. V gene TRBV19 combines with J gene TRBJ1-5, with unresolved D. V was cut by 3 bases and J by 7 bases, with 10 bases left in between. CDR1 and CDR2 from the germline V gene are LNHDA and SQIVND (reference sequence). The CDR3 loop spans 13 amino acids. The CDR3: CASSMRVSQPQHF. CDR3 DNA sequence: TGTGCCAGTAGTATGCGGGTCAGCCAGCCCCAGCATTTT.

The rearrangement joins TRBV6-5 to TRBJ1-2, with D possibly matching TRBD1 (6 bases). Deletions cut 7 bases from V and 3 bases from J, with 15 bases between. CDR1 is MNHEY and CDR2 is SVGAGI in the germline V gene. The CDR3 loop spans 14 amino acids. The CDR3 reads CASKRARGHYGYTF. The CDR3 DNA reads TGTGCCAGCAAGAGGGCCAGGGGTCACTATGGCTACACCTTC.

The gene calls are TRBV19 and TRBJ1-2; 8 bases are a match to TRBD1. The trim removed 6 bases at V and 1 base at J, leaving 10 bases unmatched. Germline CDR1 and CDR2: LNHDA and SQIVND (reference sequence). The CDR3 covers 16 residues. The CDR3 DNA sequence: TGTGCCAGTAGCCCCGTCCAGACAGGGGATAACTATGGCTACACCTTC. It codes for CASSPVQTGDNYGYTF.

This clone was counted a few times. The same CDR3 is also encoded by other DNA sequences in this sample. The genes are TRBV5-4 and TRBJ2-7; 11 bases line up with TRBD2. Germline CDR1 SGHNT, CDR2 YYREEE (reference sequence). V shed 4 bases and J 4 bases; nucleotides not matched to a gene: 7. CDR3 length: 15 residues. The CDR3 sequence: CASSLTSGGLYEQYF. CDR3 nucleotide sequence: TGTGCCAGCAGCCTTACTAGCGGGGGACTATACGAGCAGTACTTC.

The chain employs TRBV5-4 and TRBJ2-5; D possibly corresponds to TRBD1 (6 bases). Germline values: CDR1 SGHNT, CDR2 YYREEE (reference sequence). The CDR3 extends over 14 amino acids. Trimming removed 4 bases from V and 3 bases from J, with 13 bases in between. CDR3 loop: CASSPGTSKETQYF. DNA of the CDR3: TGTGCCAGCAGCCCAGGGACATCGAAAGAGACCCAGTACTTC.

The rearrangement links TRBV9 to TRBJ1-3; the D gene is possibly TRBD1 (6 bases). V was clipped by 3 bases and J by 0 bases, with 10 bases between them. This CDR3 contains 15 residues. Germline V gene data show CDR1 as SGDLS and CDR2 as YYNGEE. Written as DNA, the CDR3 is TGTGCCAGCAGCGCGACAGGCCTCTCTGGAAACACCATATATTTT. Translating it yields CASSATGLSGNTIYF.